Described below is a single T cell receptor beta chain sequence and its context. This sample is part of a study of control samples from healthy donors and cancer patients. V lost 6 bases and J lost 3; bases outside the gene matches: 8. The CDR3 has 15 residues. Germline loops: CDR1 MDHEN, CDR2 SYDVKM. The table came from immunoSEQ multiplex PCR; TCRdb's copy has only in-frame clones and leaves some out. The repertoire includes over 100,000 clones, more than 70% of them detected once, and about 3.2% sits in the top ten. The TCR was taken from a middle-aged man in good health. This chain joins TRBV28 and TRBJ1-5, with 7 bases fitting TRBD1. Sequenced: blood. CDR3 residues: CASSLGGQYNQPQHF. CDR3 DNA: TGTGCCAGCAGCCTAGGGGGACAGTACAATCAGCCCCAGCATTTT.